This T cell receptor beta chain was recorded in a study of Tregs in tolerant kidney transplant recipients. General study findings and limits: Tolerant patients' donor-specific Tregs expanded beyond overall Tregs, suggesting antigen-driven growth.

The repertoire was sequenced with immunoSEQ multiplex PCR; TCRdb's copy has only in-frame clones and lacks some. The listing records about 48,000 clones. Thawed PBMCs were FACS-sorted into unstimulated CD4+CD25+CD127- regulatory T cells, CD4+CD25- non-regulatory cells, CD4 and CD8 cells. The CDR3 contains 12 residues. From germline, CDR1 is MDHEN and CDR2 SYDVKM. The V end was cut by 7 bases, the J end by 2 bases, with 9 bases between. As for this clone: Its antigen is not known. The read ends 3 residues before the CDR3 terminus; that terminus is restored from the germline J gene.

The sequences come from CD4+ T cells from blood, collected before the transplant. This clonotype was sampled from a human donor who received a combined kidney and bone marrow transplant. This chain links TRBV28 with TRBJ2-7, with D hard to call. This CDR3 is CASTAGTYEQYF. Partial CDR3 DNA: TGTGCCAGCACAGCAGGTACCTACGAG.